The 5 T cell receptor beta chains reported below all come from one sample, sequenced in a study of cytomegalovirus exposure and HLA in healthy donors. The PCR had 60 Vbeta and 13 Jbeta primers. The table came from immunoSEQ multiplex PCR; TCRdb's copy has only in-frame clones and leaves some out. The sample holds 150,000 to 190,000 clones, about 68% seen once. Sequencing was done on a sample of PBMCs. These receptors were obtained from a man younger than 30 in good health and CMV-seronegative.

About this clone itself: This sample includes further DNA sequences coding for the same CDR3. The genes are TRBV5-1 and TRBJ2-7; D might be TRBD1 (8 bases). Germline CDR1 SGHRS, CDR2 YFSETQ. The CDR3 runs to 15 residues. Trimming stripped 5 bases from V and 7 bases from J, with 22 bases between. CDR3 sequence reads: CASRPWLDREGEQYF. The CDR3 region has the DNA TGCGCCAGCAGGCCTTGGCTGGACAGGGAGGGAGAGCAGTACTTC. Supplemented by reference TRBV5-1 and TRBJ2-7, the full variable domain reads KAGVTQTPRYLIKTRGQQVTLSCSPISGHRSVSWYQQTPGQGLQFLFEYFSETQRNKGNFPGRFSGRQFSNSRSEMNVSTLELGDSALYLCASRPWLDREGEQYFGPGTRLTVT.

This clone was seen a handful of times. The chain couples TRBV18 to TRBJ2-3; a possible D gene is TRBD1 (6 bases). Deletions cut 4 bases from V and 0 bases from J, with 11 bases between. CDR3 length: 15 amino acids. Germline V gives CDR1 KGHSH, CDR2 LQKENI. The CDR3 DNA reads TGTGCCAGCTCACGACAGGAATCTAGCACAGATACGCAGTATTTT. It is translated as CASSRQESSTDTQYF.

The V and J genes are TRBV27 and TRBJ1-5, with a weak D call TRBD1 (6 bases). This CDR3 is 15 amino acids long. Germline CDR1 and CDR2: MNHEY and SMNVEV (reference sequence). Deletions cut 2 bases from V and 1 base from J, with 9 bases between. As DNA, the CDR3 is TGTGCCAGCAGTTTAGAGAGGGGGAGCAATCAGCCCCAGCATTTT. It codes for CASSLERGSNQPQHF.

This chain connects TRBV5-1 to TRBJ2-7; perhaps TRBD2 as D (6 bases). Germline-derived CDR1 and CDR2 are SGHRS and YFSETQ. CDR3 length equals 14 residues. V lost 0 bases and J 1 base, leaving 8 bases between the germline ends. DNA for the CDR3: TGCGCCAGCAGCTTGGCCGGAGGGTCCTACGAGCAGTACTTC. Protein: CASSLAGGSYEQYF.

The V and J genes are TRBV19 and TRBJ2-7, with D possibly matching TRBD1 (7 bases). Trimming left V 10 bases short and J 9 bases short, with 25 bases between. The CDR3 has 14 residues. CDR1 LNHDA and CDR2 SQIVND come from the germline V gene (reference sequence). The CDR3 region is CATSTGGQNRRQYF. The CDR3 DNA is TGTGCCACCTCAACCGGGGGACAGAACCGGCGGCAGTACTTC.